This T cell receptor beta chain was identified in a study of blood T cell repertoires in COVID-19 (dated by TCRdb to 2018 to 2021). Regarding the research as a whole: Collaborator samples came from the United States, Italy and Spain and covered acute and convalescent phases of COVID-19. Samples came from the ongoing ImmuneRACE study (first 160 participants) plus 1,254 subjects from 6 global collaborators. The material from the prospective study consisted of cDNA or gDNA derived from T cells, B-cell-depleted T cells, or PBMCs. Where available, HLA class I and class II types were taken from metadata supplied by the sample provider and were not determined by assay-based typing. Sample metadata almost always included a de-identified subject ID, COVID-19 status, age in years and sex. The repertoires were released in a freely available public database meant as a resource for research on the immune response to SARS-CoV-2. The dataset comprised deeply sampled blood TCRbeta repertoires from subjects exposed to, actively infected with, or recovered from COVID-19. What the work shows at the level of the full study, not this receptor alone: Clinical and demographic metadata were provided uncurated, with the amount varying by source and participant.

As concerns this clone: Its antigen is not yet known. Qualities for individual bases were not recorded, and no much larger clone is one base off.

The immunoSEQ Assay, a bias-controlled multiplex PCR, was used to amplify TCRbeta CDR3 regions from genomic DNA. In the paper's pipeline: The number of nucleated cells in each sample was estimated from the amplification of reference gene primers within the assay. To quantify the absolute abundance of each unique TCRbeta CDR3 rearrangement, sequence reads were collapsed and filtered. Productive Simpson clonality was computed per sample as the square root of Simpson's diversity index over productive rearrangements. TCRdb stores this immuneACCESS table with in-frame sequences only. Part of the clones is absent; in the studies checked, under half of the shortfall reflects unresolved V genes, and no reason is known for the rest. Clone size and the V and J calls come from that table; the DNA yielded D and trimming. The sample table contains some 180,000 clones; only one count was recorded for 75% to 80% of them. The top ten constitute around 8.9% of the sample.

Collaborating institutions collected whole blood in K2EDTA tubes following their own protocols. For TCRbeta analysis, collaborator samples were shipped as frozen whole blood, as isolated PBMCs, or as DNA extracted from either sample type. CDR1 and CDR2, per the germline V gene, are SQVTM and ANQGSEA. Measured from the cysteine to the phenylalanine, the CDR3 is 12 residues long. The entry retains the CDR3 DNA only, 36 bases that are in frame from base 1. V loses 6 bases of germline sequence and J loses 4 bases, and the interval between the two ends is 12 bases. The rearrangement combines TRBV29-1 with TRBJ1-1, with the D gene uncertain. Input material: peripheral blood. The receptor comes from a woman between 45 and 65 years old with active or convalescent COVID-19. The CDR3 loop reads CSVTPSGTEAFF. The bases are TGCAGCGTGACCCCCAGCGGCACTGAAGCTTTCTTT.